This entry is about one TCR beta chain. The data stem from a study of blood T cell repertoires in COVID-19. This CDR3 has 16 residues. Per the germline V gene, CDR1 is SGHAT and CDR2 is FQNNGV. Between the trimmed V and J ends, which lost 5 bases and 3 bases, there was a span of 16 bases. In the source study's methods: How many nucleated cells were present was estimated from reference gene primer amplification. The assay was immunoSEQ multiplex PCR, and TCRdb's table has in-frame clones only and misses some. D and trimming come from the DNA, and the V and J calls and clone size come from that table. The top ten clones hold approximately 3% of a sample with fewer than 350,000 clones, 85% to 95% of them seen once.

The sequencing sample was made of PBMCs or T cells enriched from blood (not recorded which). The TCR comes from a man in his forties who had been exposed to COVID-19. The V gene is TRBV11-2, the J gene TRBJ2-2, with D possibly TRBD1 on 7 matching bases. The CDR3 loop reads CASSAGAGQYTGELFF. In DNA form, the CDR3 reads TGTGCCAGCAGCGCCGGTGCGGGACAGTACACCGGGGAGCTGTTTTTT.